This TCR beta chain was found in a study of shared clonotypes between healthy human individuals. Turning to the study itself: Each donor's CD8 memory used one plate, CD8 naive two, each CD4 subset three.

The length of the CDR3 is 11 residues. Trimming removed 5 bases from V and 3 bases from J, with 4 bases in between. CDR1 and CDR2 (germline): SGHTA, FQGNSA. Comment on this clone: This clone may be a read error of a much larger clone one base away.

Researchers partitioned CD4+ cells into CD45RA+ naive and CD45RA-negative memory subsets. Each subset's genomic DNA was shared equally among a number of immunoSEQ plates. Original handling: ImmunoSEQ only sent back junction sequences with no quality scores, so filtering was done differently. Sequenced by immunoSEQ multiplex PCR; TCRdb stores in-frame clones only, minus some. Clone size and V and J calls were adopted from that table, with D and trimming inferred from the DNA. This table has approximately 340,000 clones, around two thirds appearing once. Sequenced sample: memory CD4+ T cells sorted from blood. Subset of the sample: CD45RA-negative fraction. This clonotype originated in a man aged 30-40 years in good health. This chain links TRBV7-2 with TRBJ1-1; D remains unclear. The CDR3 nucleotides read TGTGCCAGCAGCGCCTACACTGAAGCTTTCTTT. Translating it yields CASSAYTEAFF.